This T cell receptor beta chain was retrieved from a study of read filtering for tumor transcriptome and immune sequencing. Study summary: Revised staging placed 8 or 9 patients in R-ISS I, about 15 in II, six or seven in III. Transcriptome libraries were built from DNase-treated RNA. RNA-seq yielded only roughly 75 to 1,300 TCR reads, IR-seq about 4 to 10.27 million.

In germline, CDR1 is DFQATT, CDR2 SNEGSKA (reference sequence). The CDR3 spans 15 residues. The V and J ends lost 4 bases and 2 bases respectively, with 17 bases between them. This clonotype was observed many times. The library was built from about 0.4 ug RNA with molecular barcoded adaptors for alpha/delta and beta/gamma chains. Via MiXCR, TCRdb re-called the reads, giving one row per CDR3 protein. Altogether about 50,000 distinct CDR3 sequences are present, around 20% being singletons, with the ten largest covering under 40%. The chain employs TRBV20-1 and TRBJ2-5; unclear D gene. The sample was a population of CD138-negative cells sorted from bone marrow. The receptor's source is a donor at least 40 years old with multiple myeloma. CDR3 sequence reads: CSAKLGRGLQETQYF. In nucleotides, the CDR3 is TGCAGTGCTAAACTCGGGCGTGGATTACAAGAGACCCAGTACTTC.